The present T cell receptor (beta chain) was sequenced within a study of CD8 T cells in Susac syndrome. In blood CD8+ and CD4+ T cells, TCR beta underwent sequencing. Patients with Susac syndrome met the recently defined diagnostic criteria for definite or probable disease. Negative isolation yielded CD8+ and CD4+ T cells; FACS enriched TEMRA cells. Roughly 0.5 to 1 ug RNA was reverse transcribed with random hexamers. TCR beta CDR3 was amplified by immunoSEQ multiplex PCR. This amplification extended across 54 Vbeta and 13 Jbeta segments. Via MiXCR, TCRdb re-called the immunoSEQ multiplex PCR reads, giving one row per CDR3 protein. This sample carries approximately 87,000 distinct CDR3 sequences, roughly 96% of them seen once, and the ten largest clones take approximately 0.39%. This clonotype was recorded only once. CDR1 PRHDT and CDR2 FYEKMQ come from the germline V gene (reference sequence). The V and J ends lost 0 bases and 7 bases respectively, with 10 bases between them. The CDR3 extends over 13 amino acids.

V gene TRBV13 combines with J gene TRBJ2-7; D possibly corresponds to TRBD2 (6 bases). The TCR was taken from a human donor with Susac syndrome. The sample consisted of CD8+ T cells from PBMCs. The DNA of the CDR3 is TGTGCCAGCAGCTTAGGGGGCGCGGGGGAGCAGTACGTC. It yields the protein CASSLGGAGEQYV.